The 32 T cell receptor beta chains listed next were all sequenced from one sample in a study of shared clonotypes between healthy human individuals. Produced via immunoSEQ multiplex PCR; TCRdb's table is partial and in-frame only. The data hold about 1.1 million clones, with 60% to 80% observed a single time. Sequenced material: memory CD4+ T cells from PBMCs. The subset is: CD45RA-negative fraction. The receptors here all came from a man aged 18 to 35 in good health. Some clones in this sample may be carry-over from other donors' samples.

The chain joins TRBV18 to TRBJ2-3; TRBD2 matches at 7 bases. The length of the CDR3 is 16 residues. V lost 4 bases to trimming and J lost 0 bases; unmatched junction nucleotides: 7. CDR1 and CDR2 from the germline V gene are KGHSH and LQKENI. The CDR3 DNA follows: TGTGCCAGCTCACTACACGGACTAGTGAGCACAGATACGCAGTATTTT. Protein: CASSLHGLVSTDTQYF.

CDR3 bases: TGCAGCGTTCTGGGTCAGGAGATCACAGATACGCAGTATTTT. It is translated as CSVLGQEITDTQYF. The rearrangement joins TRBV29-1 to TRBJ2-3; D gene ambiguous. Germline CDR1 is SQVTM and CDR2 is ANQGSEA. V lost 5 bases and J 2 bases, leaving 14 bases between the germline ends. The CDR3 sequence is 14 residues long.

The chain carries TRBV28 and TRBJ1-2, with TRBD1 identical over 7 bases. The CDR3 totals 14 residues. CDR1 and CDR2 from the germline V gene are MDHEN and SYDVKM. J gave up 8 bases and V 3 bases, and 9 bases lay outside the gene matches. The CDR3 here is CASSFRDSPWGYTF. CDR3 DNA sequence: TGTGCCAGCAGTTTCCGGGACAGCCCCTGGGGCTACACCTTC.

Worth noting for this clone: Other nucleotide sequences in the sample specify the same CDR3. J is TRBJ2-5 and V is TRBV5-1, with 13 bases aligning to TRBD2. The CDR3 sequence is 16 residues long. Germline trimming cut 0 bases from V and 5 bases from J; bases unmatched to any gene: 4. CDR1 SGHRS and CDR2 YFSETQ come from the germline V gene. The CDR3 nucleotides are TGCGCCAGCAGCTTGGGGACTAGCGGGAGTGTTGAGACCCAGTACTTC. Translation: CASSLGTSGSVETQYF.

The genes are TRBV10-3 and TRBJ2-7, with a weak D call TRBD2 (6 bases). There are 11 residues in the CDR3. With 11 bases removed from V and 2 bases from J, the gap between germline ends came to 10 bases. CDR1 is ENHRY, CDR2 SYGVKD, per germline. The CDR3 region is CASSDTYEQYF. The CDR3, as DNA: TGTGCCTCTAGCGACACCTACGAGCAGTACTTC.

The chain couples TRBV4-1 to TRBJ1-2, with no clear D. The germline V gene encodes CDR1 MGHRA and CDR2 YSYEKL. The CDR3 is made up of 11 amino acids. V dropped 4 bases and J dropped 7 bases, with 7 bases sitting between them. In DNA form, the CDR3 reads TGCGCCAGCAGCCTCCTGGGTGGCTACACCTTC. Translation: CASSLLGGYTF.

DNA for the CDR3: TGTGCCAGCAGCTGGGAGGTTATGGATGAGCAGTTCTTC. Its protein product is CASSWEVMDEQFF. The V gene is TRBV7-9, the J gene TRBJ2-1; tentative D call: TRBD2 (6 bases). The CDR3 runs to 13 residues. Germline loops: CDR1 SEHNR, CDR2 FQNEAQ (reference sequence). Trimming removed 4 bases from V and 8 bases from J, with 12 bases in between.

The chain recombines TRBV10-3 with TRBJ1-5; TRBD1 aligns across 7 bases. After removal of 1 base from V and 5 bases from J, the junction contained 5 bases not matched to a gene. CDR1 is ENHRY, CDR2 SYGVKD, per germline. This CDR3 is built from 15 residues. CDR3 DNA sequence: TGTGCCATCAGTGAGTTGCAGGGGGAACATCAGCCCCAGCATTTT. As protein: CAISELQGEHQPQHF.

This chain uses TRBV7-9 with TRBJ2-2; D remains unclear. This CDR3 is 15 amino acids long. Trimming left V 1 base short and J 0 bases short, with 6 bases between. Germline V lookup: CDR1 SEHNR, CDR2 FQNEAQ (reference sequence). The CDR3 loop reads CASSLGGANTGELFF. As DNA, the CDR3 is TGTGCCAGCAGCTTAGGAGGTGCGAACACCGGGGAGCTGTTTTTT.

This sequence joins TRBV6-6 and TRBJ1-2; D not certain. The germline V and J ends were trimmed by 5 bases and 2 bases, with 18 bases remaining between them. Germline V lookup: CDR1 MNHNY, CDR2 SVGAGI (reference sequence). The CDR3 is 16 amino acids. CDR3 coding DNA: TGTGCCAGCAGTCGTATCGTCGCCAGAGAGAACTATGGCTACACCTTC. Its translation: CASSRIVARENYGYTF.

This sequence joins TRBV5-1 and TRBJ2-7, with 9 positions matching TRBD1. This CDR3 is 13 amino acids long. Germline V gene lookup returns CDR1 SGHRS and CDR2 YFSETQ. Unmatched junction bases numbered 9, after V lost 9 bases and J lost 5 bases. The CDR3 region is CATKQGAGDEQYF. The CDR3 DNA is TGCGCCACGAAACAGGGGGCTGGCGACGAGCAGTACTTC.

J is TRBJ1-5 and V is TRBV12-1. TRBV12-1 constitutes a pseudogene. The length of the CDR3 is 12 residues. The CDR3 DNA is TGTGCCAGCAGCCCGACTCTTTGGTCCCAGCATTTT. It translates to CASSPTLWSQHF.

Note on this clone: This sample includes further DNA sequences coding for the same CDR3. The rearrangement links TRBV27 to TRBJ2-5, with D possibly being TRBD2 (5 bases). This CDR3 contains 13 residues. Germline loops: CDR1 MNHEY, CDR2 SMNVEV (reference sequence). The V end was cut by 3 bases, the J end by 4 bases, with 9 bases between. The CDR3 DNA is TGTGCCAGCAGTTTCTCCGGAGGAGAGACCCAGTACTTC. Residues: CASSFSGGETQYF.

The V and J genes are TRBV29-1 and TRBJ2-7; TRBD1 agrees at 9 bases. This CDR3 contains 13 residues. V lost 6 bases to trimming and J lost 6 bases; unmatched junction nucleotides: 9. Germline values: CDR1 SQVTM, CDR2 ANQGSEA. The CDR3 DNA reads TGCAGCGTCCAGGACAGGGGCCTTACCGAGCAGTACTTC. It encodes CSVQDRGLTEQYF.

The chain uses TRBV4-3 and TRBJ2-2; no clear D gene. This CDR3 contains 14 residues. V was cut by 1 base and J by 4 bases, with 7 bases left in between. Germline CDR1 and CDR2: LGHNA and YSLEER. CDR3 loop: CASSQGRVTGELFF. The CDR3, as DNA: TGCGCCAGCAGCCAAGGCCGCGTCACCGGGGAGCTGTTTTTT.

This clone was seen just once. The rearrangement links TRBV11-2 to TRBJ2-1; TRBD2 matches 12 bases. Germline loops: CDR1 SGHAT, CDR2 FQNNGV. The ends lost 4 bases at V and 5 bases at J; junction bases unmatched: 3. The CDR3 runs 15 residues. The CDR3 sequence is CASSSRLAGDNEQFF. CDR3 DNA sequence: TGTGCCAGCAGCTCTAGACTAGCGGGAGACAATGAGCAGTTCTTC.

This rearrangement joins TRBV5-4 to TRBJ2-5; tentatively, D is TRBD2 (6 bases). V lost 4 bases and J lost 3, with 16 bases in between. Germline CDR1 and CDR2: SGHNT and YYREEE (reference sequence). CDR3 length: 15 residues. The CDR3 reads CASSTGRRAEETQYF. The DNA for the CDR3 is TGTGCCAGCAGCACCGGACGGAGGGCGGAAGAGACCCAGTACTTC.

The rearrangement joins TRBV30 to TRBJ2-1; 10 positions agree with TRBD1. CDR3 size: 12 residues. The junction had 3 bases not matched to a gene; V was cut back by 8 bases and J by 5 bases. Germline CDR1 reads GTSNPN; CDR2 reads SVGIG (reference sequence). CDR3 DNA: TGTGCCGGGGGACAGGGGAACAATGAGCAGTTCTTC. Its protein is CAGGQGNNEQFF.

The chain joins TRBV29-1 to TRBJ1-2; no clear D gene. The CDR3 sequence is 13 residues long. Germline CDR1 reads SQVTM; CDR2 reads ANQGSEA. Trimming took off 6 bases at V and 0 bases at J, with 11 bases between the two ends. The CDR3 sequence is CSVEPPSNYGYTF. The CDR3 DNA follows: TGCAGCGTGGAACCCCCCTCTAACTATGGCTACACCTTC. Variable domain in full (rest from reference TRBV29-1 and TRBJ1-2): SAVISQKPSRDICQRGTSLTIQCQVDSQVTMMFWYRQQPGQSLTLIATANQGSEATYESGFVIDKFPISRPNLTFSTLTVSNMSPEDSSIYLCSVEPPSNYGYTFGSGTRLTVV.

This clone was detected a few times. V and J are TRBV19 and TRBJ2-2; no reliable D call. V gave up 7 bases and J gave up 13 bases, with 22 bases separating them. Germline V lookup: CDR1 LNHDA, CDR2 SQIVND (reference sequence). The CDR3 is made up of 14 amino acids. The CDR3 DNA is TGTGCCAGTACTACTCTCCCGGGCCGCCGGCGGCTGTTTTTT. Translated: CASTTLPGRRRLFF.

The chain combines TRBV5-1 with TRBJ1-4; D might be TRBD1 (5 bases). Germline-derived CDR1 and CDR2 are SGHRS and YFSETQ. Trimming left V 4 bases short and J 0 bases short, with 10 bases between. The length of the CDR3 is 15 residues. The CDR3 coding sequence is TGCGCCAGCAGCGGGGGTTCTGCAACTAATGAAAAACTGTTTTTT. It translates to CASSGGSATNEKLFF.

The rearrangement links TRBV11-2 to TRBJ2-1; D not resolved. Trimming removed 0 bases from V and 2 bases from J, with 8 bases in between. The CDR3 runs 15 residues. Germline CDR1 SGHAT, CDR2 FQNNGV. CDR3 amino acids: CASSLDGGTYNEQFF. The CDR3 DNA follows: TGTGCCAGCAGCTTAGACGGCGGTACCTACAATGAGCAGTTCTTC.

The J gene is TRBJ2-7, the V gene TRBV11-2; no definite D call. The CDR3 runs 12 residues. With 5 bases removed from V and 8 bases from J, the gap between germline ends came to 13 bases. Looked up from germline, CDR1 is SGHAT and CDR2 is FQNNGV. CDR3 amino acids: CASSRTGLKQYF. The CDR3 nucleotides read TGTGCCAGCAGCCGGACCGGTCTTAAGCAGTACTTC.

In DNA, the CDR3 is TGTGCCAGCTCACGGGGAGGGGTAGAGACCCAGTACTTC. This codes for CASSRGGVETQYF. The chain couples TRBV18 to TRBJ2-5, with 7 bases fitting TRBD2. V gave up 4 bases and J gave up 4 bases; unmatched junction bases: 3. The CDR3 totals 13 residues. Germline values: CDR1 KGHSH, CDR2 LQKENI.

This clone appeared a single time. The CDR3 region has the DNA TGTGCCATCAATGCGGGACAGATAAACACTGAAGCTTTCTTT. Encoded protein: CAINAGQINTEAFF. The J gene is TRBJ1-1, the V gene TRBV10-3; 7 nucleotides line up with TRBD1. V lost 7 bases to trimming and J lost 2 bases; unmatched junction nucleotides: 7. The CDR3 runs to 14 residues. Germline CDR1 ENHRY, CDR2 SYGVKD.

The chain is built from TRBV7-9 and TRBJ2-7; tentatively, D is TRBD1 (6 bases). Germline V CDR1 and CDR2: SEHNR, FQNEAQ (reference sequence). The CDR3 extends over 14 amino acids. V lost 3 bases and J 2 bases, leaving 11 bases between the germline ends. For the CDR3, the DNA is TGTGCCAGCAGCTTGGGGGCAGAGGCCTACGAGCAGTACTTC. Translated: CASSLGAEAYEQYF.

The chain combines TRBV28 with TRBJ1-3; D not certain. The V gene's germline CDR1 is MDHEN and CDR2 SYDVKM. The CDR3 has 17 residues. Trimming took 2 bases from V and 1 from J, leaving 15 bases between them. CDR3 sequence: CASSLPPQDRSGNTIYF. DNA of the CDR3: TGTGCCAGCAGTTTACCTCCGCAGGACCGATCTGGAAACACCATATATTTT.

J is TRBJ2-5 and V is TRBV23-1; no clear D. TRBV23-1 is identified as an open reading frame with a role that is uncertain. The CDR3 extends over 14 amino acids. Trimming stripped 0 bases from V and 0 bases from J, with 5 bases between. CDR3 sequence (DNA): TGCGCCAGCAGTCAATCAGGGTACCAAGAGACCCAGTACTTC. It translates to CASSQSGYQETQYF.

The rearrangement links TRBV5-5 to TRBJ2-1; D might be TRBD1 or TRBD2, each matching 5 bases. Germline V lookup: CDR1 SGHKS, CDR2 YYEKEE (reference sequence). The V end lost 4 bases, the J end lost 0 bases, and 11 bases lay between the germline ends. There are 15 residues in the CDR3. The CDR3 DNA follows: TGTGCCAGCAGCATCCGGGACGTCTCCTACAATGAGCAGTTCTTC. It yields the protein CASSIRDVSYNEQFF.

This clone occurred once. The chain couples TRBV29-1 to TRBJ2-5, with 12 bases matching TRBD2. Germline-derived CDR1 and CDR2 are SQVTM and ANQGSEA. V shed 5 bases, J shed 1 base, and the junction held 2 bases outside the gene matches. CDR3 length equals 14 residues. The CDR3 sequence is CSVRLAGAQETQYF. The CDR3 bases are TGCAGCGTTCGACTAGCGGGGGCCCAAGAGACCCAGTACTTC.

V gene TRBV6-5 combines with J gene TRBJ2-1; D may be TRBD1 (5 bases). The CDR3 loop spans 14 amino acids. Trimming took 0 bases from V and 4 from J, leaving 7 bases between them. From germline, CDR1 is MNHEY and CDR2 SVGAGI. The CDR3: CASSYSRVYNEQFF. The CDR3, as DNA: TGTGCCAGCAGTTACTCCAGGGTTTACAATGAGCAGTTCTTC.

J is TRBJ2-5 and V is TRBV18; D ambiguous. CDR1 is KGHSH, CDR2 LQKENI, per germline. The CDR3 totals 14 residues. The V and J ends lost 0 bases and 6 bases respectively, with 11 bases between them. The CDR3 reads CASSPPEGIKTQYF. The CDR3 nucleotides are TGTGCCAGCTCACCACCTGAAGGGATAAAGACCCAGTACTTC.